This T cell receptor beta chain came from a study of post-analysis software for immune sequencing data. Whole-study context: Multiple sclerosis in the patients followed relapsing-remitting, secondary progressive and progressive-relapsing courses. Findings of the study overall: Roughly 5 TRBV segments (TRBV5-6, TRBV5-1 and TRBV20-1 among them) occurred more frequently in patients than in controls. When the samples were clustered directly with F measure, those that had been prepared in the same batch showed strong co-clustering. Normalized Chao1 diversity in multiple sclerosis patients fell significantly below that of controls.

V lost 0 bases and J lost 6; bases outside the gene matches: 7. The V gene's germline CDR1 is MNHEY and CDR2 SMNVEV (reference sequence). The CDR3 is 16 residues long. Unique molecular identifiers were carried by the TCR beta cDNA libraries. Between roughly 1 and 10 million T cells gave rise to 450,000 to 650,000 cDNA molecules. TCRdb redid the calling of the PCR reads with MiXCR, one entry per CDR3 protein. The sample records around 500,000 distinct CDR3 sequences, less than 40% being singletons. To note about this clonotype: The antigen is unknown.

Sequenced sample: blood. The J gene is TRBJ2-1, the V gene TRBV27; 8 bases map to TRBD1. This sequence originates from a girl under 18 with multiple sclerosis. CDR3: CASSLSRAGGCNEQFF. In nucleotides, the CDR3 is TGTGCCAGCAGTTTATCGCGGGCAGGGGGCTGCAATGAGCAGTTCTTC.